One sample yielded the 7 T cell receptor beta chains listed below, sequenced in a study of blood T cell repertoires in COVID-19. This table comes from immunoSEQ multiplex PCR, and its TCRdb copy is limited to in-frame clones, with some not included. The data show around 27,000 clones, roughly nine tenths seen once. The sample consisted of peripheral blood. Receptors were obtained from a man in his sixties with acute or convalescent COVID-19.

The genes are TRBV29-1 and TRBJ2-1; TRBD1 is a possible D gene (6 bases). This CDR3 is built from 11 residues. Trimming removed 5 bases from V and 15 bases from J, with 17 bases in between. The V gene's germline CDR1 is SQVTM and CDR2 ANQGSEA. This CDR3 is CSVWTDTRWFF. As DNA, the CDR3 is TGCAGCGTTTGGACAGACACGCGGTGGTTCTTC.

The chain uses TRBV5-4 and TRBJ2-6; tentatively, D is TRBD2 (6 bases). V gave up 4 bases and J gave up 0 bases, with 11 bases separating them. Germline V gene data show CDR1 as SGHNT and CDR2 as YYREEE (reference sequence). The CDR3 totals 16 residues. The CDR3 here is CASSGTYVSGANVLTF. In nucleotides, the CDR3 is TGTGCCAGCAGCGGGACTTATGTCTCTGGGGCCAACGTCCTGACTTTC.

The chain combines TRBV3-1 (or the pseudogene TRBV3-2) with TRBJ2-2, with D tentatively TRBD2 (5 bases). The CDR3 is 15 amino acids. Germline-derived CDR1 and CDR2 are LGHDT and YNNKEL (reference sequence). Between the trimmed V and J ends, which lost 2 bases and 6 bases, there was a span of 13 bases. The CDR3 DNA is TGTGCCAGCAGCCAACTACTAGAACTCGCCGGGGAGCTGTTTTTT. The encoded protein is CASSQLLELAGELFF.

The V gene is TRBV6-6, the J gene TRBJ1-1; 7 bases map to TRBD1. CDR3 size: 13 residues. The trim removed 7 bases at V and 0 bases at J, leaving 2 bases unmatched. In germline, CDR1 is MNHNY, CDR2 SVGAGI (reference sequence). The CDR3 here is CASKGAMNTEAFF. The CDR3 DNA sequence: TGTGCCAGCAAGGGGGCCATGAACACTGAAGCTTTCTTT.

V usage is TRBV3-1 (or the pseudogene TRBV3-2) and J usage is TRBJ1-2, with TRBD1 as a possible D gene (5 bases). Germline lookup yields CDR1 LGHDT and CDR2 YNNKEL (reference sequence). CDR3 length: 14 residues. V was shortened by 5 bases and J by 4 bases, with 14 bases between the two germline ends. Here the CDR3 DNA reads TGTGCCAGCAGCGGCGAAGGGGCCTTCTATGGCTACACCTTC. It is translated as CASSGEGAFYGYTF.

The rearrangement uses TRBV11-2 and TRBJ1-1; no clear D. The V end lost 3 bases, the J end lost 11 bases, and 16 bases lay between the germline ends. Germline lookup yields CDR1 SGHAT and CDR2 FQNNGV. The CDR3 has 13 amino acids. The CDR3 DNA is TGTGCCAGCAGCTTCTATCAGGAGGGAATGGCTTTCTTT. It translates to CASSFYQEGMAFF.

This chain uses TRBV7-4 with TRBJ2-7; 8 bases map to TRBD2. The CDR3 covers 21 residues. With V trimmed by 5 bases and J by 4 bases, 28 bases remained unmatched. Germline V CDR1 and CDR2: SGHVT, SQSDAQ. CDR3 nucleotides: TGTGCCAGCAGCCCCCGGGGGGGGGACACTACTTGGACTAGACACGAATACGAGCAGTACTTC. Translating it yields CASSPRGGDTTWTRHEYEQYF.